The 29 T cell receptor beta chains below were found in one sample sequenced in a study of T cell changes during pregnancy in multiple sclerosis. TCRdb's copy holds only in-frame clones and misses some; the assay was immunoSEQ multiplex PCR. The data contain about 100,000 clones, 92% of them singletons. The sequencing used peripheral blood, collected after pregnancy. The receptors here all came from a female donor with multiple sclerosis, enrolled in a pregnancy study.

The chain couples TRBV5-4 to TRBJ1-2; 8 bases are a match to TRBD1. Unmatched junction bases numbered 12, after V lost 4 bases and J lost 4 bases. Germline V CDR1 and CDR2: SGHNT, YYREEE (reference sequence). The CDR3 length is 16 residues. Written as DNA, the CDR3 is TGTGCCAGCAGCCAGTACGGACAGGGCGGGCCCTATGGCTACACCTTC. It is translated as CASSQYGQGGPYGYTF.

The chain joins TRBV30 to TRBJ1-6; D is ambiguous. This CDR3 has 15 residues. The germline V gene encodes CDR1 GTSNPN and CDR2 SVGIG (reference sequence). V dropped 1 base and J dropped 0 bases, with 7 bases sitting between them. CDR3 bases: TGTGCCTGGAGTGACTTGAGCTCCTATAATTCACCCCTCCACTTT. Its translation: CAWSDLSSYNSPLHF.

The chain combines TRBV11-2 with TRBJ2-6; TRBD1 matches 11 bases. The ends lost 3 bases at V and 4 bases at J; junction bases unmatched: 8. The CDR3 sequence is 18 residues long. Germline lookup yields CDR1 SGHAT and CDR2 FQNNGV. In nucleotides, the CDR3 is TGTGCCAGCAGCTTCTTTAGGACAGGGGGCTCCGGGGCCAACGTCCTGACTTTC. This gives the protein CASSFFRTGGSGANVLTF.

The chain carries TRBV5-4 and TRBJ2-7, with 7 bases that match TRBD1. V lost 4 bases, J lost 2 bases, and 6 bases stayed unmatched. From germline, CDR1 is SGHNT and CDR2 YYREEE (reference sequence). This CDR3 contains 14 residues. CDR3 region: CASSPGTVPYEQYF. CDR3 coding DNA: TGTGCCAGCAGCCCCGGGACAGTTCCCTACGAGCAGTACTTC.

The chain recombines TRBV14 with TRBJ2-7; D might be TRBD1 (5 bases). The CDR3 runs 13 residues. Germline V gene lookup returns CDR1 SGHDN and CDR2 FVKESK. V lost 0 bases and J lost 9, with 12 bases in between. In DNA form, the CDR3 reads TGTGCCAGCAGCCAAGATTTAGGGGTCAGGCAGTACTTC. Residues: CASSQDLGVRQYF.

The chain carries TRBV5-4 and TRBJ2-1; D call uncertain. CDR3 length: 12 amino acids. Between the trimmed V and J ends, which lost 0 bases and 5 bases, there was a span of 3 bases. In germline, CDR1 is SGHNT, CDR2 YYREEE (reference sequence). The CDR3, as DNA: TGTGCCAGCAGCTTGGCTGACAATGAGCAGTTCTTC. It is translated as CASSLADNEQFF.

V gene TRBV27 combines with J gene TRBJ2-1; D uncertain. The CDR3 runs 13 residues. From germline, CDR1 is MNHEY and CDR2 SMNVEV (reference sequence). Trimming shortened V by 2 bases and J by 7 bases, and 9 bases separated the two germline ends. DNA of the CDR3: TGTGCCAGCAGTTTAGACTCCGTGAATGAGCAGTTCTTC. Encoded protein: CASSLDSVNEQFF.

In its sample, this clone was seen once. The V call is TRBV28, the J call TRBJ2-3; D may be TRBD2 (6 bases). CDR3 length equals 15 residues. V was trimmed by 3 bases and J by 1 base, leaving 11 bases between them. Germline loops: CDR1 MDHEN, CDR2 SYDVKM. The CDR3: CASSFPERGTDTQYF. DNA for the CDR3: TGTGCCAGCAGTTTCCCCGAGCGGGGCACAGATACGCAGTATTTT.

The chain employs TRBV7-3 and TRBJ2-3; weak D call: TRBD1 (6 bases). The CDR3 length is 14 residues. Germline-derived CDR1 and CDR2 are SGHTA and FQGTGA. V gave up 2 bases and J gave up 4 bases, with 10 bases separating them. CDR3 amino acids: CASSLWGPPDTQYF. The CDR3 coding sequence is TGTGCCAGCAGCTTATGGGGGCCCCCAGATACGCAGTATTTT.

The chain employs TRBV5-1 and TRBJ2-7; 7 nucleotides match TRBD2. The ends lost 0 bases at V and 3 bases at J; junction bases unmatched: 3. This CDR3 region has 14 residues. In germline, CDR1 is SGHRS, CDR2 YFSETQ. In nucleotides, the CDR3 is TGCGCCAGCAGCTTGGACCCTAGCGGCTACGAGCAGTACTTC. This encodes CASSLDPSGYEQYF.

The CDR3 DNA follows: TGTGCCAGTAGTCGGTTGACACAGGGCAATCAGCCCCAGCATTTT. Its translation: CASSRLTQGNQPQHF. J is TRBJ1-5 and V is TRBV19; D is perhaps TRBD1 (5 bases). With 5 bases removed from V and 2 bases from J, the gap between germline ends came to 13 bases. The CDR3 is 15 amino acids. CDR1 LNHDA and CDR2 SQIVND come from the germline V gene (reference sequence).

This chain links TRBV29-1 with TRBJ2-7, with TRBD1 matching 9 bases. This CDR3 contains 12 residues. Germline V CDR1 and CDR2: SQVTM, ANQGSEA. The V and J ends lost 4 bases and 4 bases, in that order; junction bases with no gene match: 2. For the CDR3, the DNA is TGCAGCGTTGTACAGGGGGCTTACGAGCAGTACTTC. Amino acids: CSVVQGAYEQYF.

This chain joins TRBV4-1 and TRBJ1-2; 9 nucleotides align to TRBD1. Germline V gene data show CDR1 as MGHRA and CDR2 as YSYEKL. The V segment lost 2 bases and the J segment 2 bases; nucleotides outside the gene matches: 6. There are 16 residues in the CDR3. The DNA for the CDR3 is TGCGCCAGCAGCCAACCTGTTGGGACAGGGAACTATGGCTACACCTTC. Protein sequence: CASSQPVGTGNYGYTF.

Worth noting for this clone: In the same sample, other DNA sequences code for this CDR3. This chain uses TRBV18 with TRBJ2-3, with D perhaps matching TRBD2 (6 bases). V was clipped by 2 bases and J by 6 bases, with 6 bases between them. The V gene's germline CDR1 is KGHSH and CDR2 LQKENI. CDR3 size: 12 residues. This chain's CDR3 is CASSPGGDTQYF. CDR3 coding DNA: TGTGCCAGCTCACCAGGGGGGGATACGCAGTATTTT.

The chain joins TRBV7-3 to TRBJ2-5; 7 bases fit TRBD2. CDR3 length: 13 residues. Germline trimming cut 4 bases from V and 4 bases from J; bases unmatched to any gene: 3. Looked up from germline, CDR1 is SGHTA and CDR2 is FQGTGA. The CDR3: CASSSSGTETQYF. CDR3 coding DNA: TGTGCCAGCAGCTCGAGCGGGACAGAGACCCAGTACTTC.

This sequence joins TRBV29-1 and TRBJ2-3, with TRBD2 as a possible D gene (6 bases). V dropped 5 bases and J dropped 3 bases, with 9 bases sitting between them. This CDR3 has 12 amino acids. The germline V gene has CDR1 SQVTM and CDR2 ANQGSEA. CDR3 residues: CSVQGGTDTQYF. CDR3 nucleotides: TGCAGCGTTCAGGGAGGAACAGATACGCAGTATTTT.

The V and J genes are TRBV5-6 and TRBJ2-5; possibly TRBD2 for D (5 bases). Between the trimmed V and J ends, which lost 5 bases and 5 bases, there was a span of 16 bases. This CDR3 is 14 amino acids long. Germline CDR1 SGHDT, CDR2 YYEEEE. CDR3 coding DNA: TGTGCCAGCAGGGATCCCGGGGTTTCGGAGACCCAGTACTTC. Its translation is CASRDPGVSETQYF. Supplemented by reference TRBV5-6 and TRBJ2-5, the full variable domain reads DAGVTQSPTHLIKTRGQQVTLRCSPKSGHDTVSWYQQALGQGPQFIFQYYEEEERQRGNFPDRFSGHQFPNYSSELNVNALLLGDSALYLCASRDPGVSETQYFGPGTRLLVL.

The rearrangement links TRBV19 to TRBJ2-1; 12 bases match TRBD2. Germline CDR1 reads LNHDA; CDR2 reads SQIVND (reference sequence). V was pared by 3 bases and J by 6 bases, with 3 bases of the junction left unmatched. CDR3 length equals 15 residues. CDR3 sequence: CASSMTSGGGNEQFF. DNA of the CDR3: TGTGCCAGTAGTATGACTAGCGGGGGAGGCAATGAGCAGTTCTTC.

This clone was observed once. The chain couples TRBV7-9 to TRBJ1-2; 7 bases are shared with TRBD1. CDR3 size: 12 residues. The germline V gene encodes CDR1 SEHNR and CDR2 FQNEAQ (reference sequence). Losses at the gene ends were 3 bases for V and 8 bases for J; bases not matched to a gene: 3. The CDR3: CASSFDRVGYTF. As DNA, the CDR3 is TGTGCCAGCAGCTTCGACAGGGTGGGCTACACCTTC.

This chain connects TRBV19 to TRBJ1-1; 7 bases match TRBD1. Germline trimming cut 3 bases from V and 4 bases from J; bases unmatched to any gene: 5. The CDR3 is made up of 14 amino acids. Germline values: CDR1 LNHDA, CDR2 SQIVND (reference sequence). The CDR3 DNA sequence: TGTGCCAGTAGTATTTTTGGACAGGCCACTGAAGCTTTCTTT. The encoded protein is CASSIFGQATEAFF.

The chain combines TRBV5-4 with TRBJ2-7, with 12 bases lining up with TRBD2. This CDR3 is 15 amino acids long. Germline V gene data show CDR1 as SGHNT and CDR2 as YYREEE (reference sequence). Trimming removed 4 bases from V and 3 bases from J; junction bases left unmatched: 5. CDR3 protein: CASSRPGLAGYEQYF. The DNA for the CDR3 is TGTGCCAGCAGCCGACCGGGACTAGCGGGCTACGAGCAGTACTTC.

This chain connects TRBV15 to TRBJ2-1, with D possibly matching TRBD1 (6 bases). Trimming removed 5 bases from V and 7 bases from J, with 24 bases in between. The germline V gene encodes CDR1 LNHNV and CDR2 YYDKDF (reference sequence). This CDR3 is built from 17 residues. CDR3 DNA sequence: TGTGCCACCAGCGCAAGCTTCCAGGGGCTATTGGGGAATGAGCAGTTCTTC. Translation gives CATSASFQGLLGNEQFF.

The J gene is TRBJ1-5, the V gene TRBV4-3, with D perhaps matching TRBD1 (5 bases). The germline CDR1 and CDR2 sequences are LGHNA and YSLEER. V was shortened by 1 base and J by 7 bases, with 11 bases between the two germline ends. This CDR3 comprises 14 residues. CDR3 bases: TGCGCCAGCAGCCAAGCCGGGGGAGGGCAGCCCCAGCATTTT. It encodes CASSQAGGGQPQHF.

The chain couples TRBV6-1 to TRBJ2-7; 10 bases are shared with TRBD1. Trimming cost V 7 bases and J 4 bases; bases outside gene matches: 4. CDR3 size: 13 residues. The V gene's germline CDR1 is MNHNS and CDR2 SASEGT. The CDR3 nucleotides read TGTGCCAGCACGACAGGGGGCGGTTACGAGCAGTACTTC. Residues: CASTTGGGYEQYF.

The rearrangement uses TRBV10-3 and TRBJ1-1, with unresolved D. With 8 bases removed from V and 11 bases from J, the gap between germline ends came to 15 bases. CDR1 and CDR2 from the germline V gene are ENHRY and SYGVKD. This CDR3 has 11 residues. CDR3 nucleotide sequence: TGTGCCATCGGGCCGGGAACCGATGCTTTCTTT. This encodes CAIGPGTDAFF.

The genes are TRBV19 and TRBJ2-6; maybe TRBD2 (5 bases). The germline gives CDR1 LNHDA, CDR2 SQIVND (reference sequence). Deletions cut 6 bases from V and 2 bases from J, with 14 bases between. CDR3 size: 16 residues. The CDR3 reads CASSPRSGAGANVLTF. The CDR3 nucleotides read TGTGCCAGTAGCCCAAGGTCCGGGGCTGGGGCCAACGTCCTGACTTTC.

V is TRBV7-8 and J is TRBJ2-3; 10 bases line up with TRBD2. The CDR3 runs 15 residues. Germline CDR1 SGHVS, CDR2 FQNEAQ. Trimming took 5 bases from V and 3 from J; bases not matched to a gene: 5. CDR3 DNA: TGTGCCAGCAGCCCGAGACTAGCGGGTACAGATACGCAGTATTTT. The encoded protein is CASSPRLAGTDTQYF.

This chain uses TRBV5-1 with TRBJ2-7; TRBD1 agrees at 7 bases. J lost 5 bases, V lost 1 base, and 6 bases had no gene match. This CDR3 is built from 14 residues. CDR1 is SGHRS and CDR2 is YFSETQ in the germline V gene. The CDR3 bases are TGCGCCAGCAGCTTGTACTTAGGGGGCAACGAGCAGTACTTC. Amino acid sequence: CASSLYLGGNEQYF.

The chain employs TRBV2 and TRBJ1-4; D perhaps matches TRBD1 (5 bases). This CDR3 is built from 14 residues. Per germline, CDR1 SNHLY and CDR2 FYNNEI. With 6 bases removed from V and 0 bases from J, the gap between germline ends came to 8 bases. The chain's CDR3 is CASRTEATNEKLFF. As DNA, the CDR3 is TGTGCCAGCAGGACAGAGGCAACTAATGAAAAACTGTTTTTT.